These T cell receptor beta chains were read from a single sample in a study of cytomegalovirus exposure and HLA in healthy donors. Here immunoSEQ multiplex PCR was the method, and the copy in TCRdb shows in-frame clones only, minus some. This table has 200,000 or so clones, around 82% appearing once. Sequencing input: PBMCs. The receptors shown here come from a boy between 10 and 17 years old in good health and CMV-seronegative. Each CDR3 is given with its conserved first and last residue. D genes are given only for firm matches. Clone size is stated in some rows and not others, as once, few, many or a class when expanded.

CDR3 DNA	CDR3 protein	D gene	V gene	J gene	clone size
TGTGCCAGCAGCTCAGGGACAGGGGGCTACGAGCAGTACTTC	CASSSGTGGYEQYF	TRBD1	TRBV11-2	TRBJ2-7	NA
TGTGCCAGCAGCACCCTGACAGGGGGCAACTATGGCTACACCTTC	CASSTLTGGNYGYTF	TRBD1	TRBV7-8	TRBJ1-2	NA
TGTGCCAGCAGTGTAGGGGGCCCGAATGAAAAACTGTTTTTT	CASSVGGPNEKLFF	TRBD1	TRBV25-1	TRBJ1-4	NA
TGTGCCAGCAGTTTCGCTAATAACTATGGCTACACCTTC	CASSFANNYGYTF	NA	TRBV6-5	TRBJ1-2	NA
TGTGCCAGCAGTTTTATCGGGGATTTAGAGACCCAGTACTTC	CASSFIGDLETQYF	NA	TRBV27	TRBJ2-5	NA
TGTGCCAGCAGTCCACCGGGACAGGCTTGTGGCTACACCTTC	CASSPPGQACGYTF	TRBD1	TRBV27	TRBJ1-2	NA
TGTGCCACCAGCACTGACTACCGTGTAGCCAAAAACATTCAGTACTTC	CATSTDYRVAKNIQYF	NA	TRBV15	TRBJ2-4	NA
TGCAGCGTTGAATCCTCCCTCGAATTCGGGTACTATGGCTACACCTTC	CSVESSLEFGYYGYTF	NA	TRBV29-1	TRBJ1-2	NA
TGTGCCAGCAGCAAGACAGGGGACAAGAACACTGAAGCTTTCTTT	CASSKTGDKNTEAFF	TRBD1	TRBV7-6	TRBJ1-1	NA
TGTGCCAGCAGTGAAGGGAGTGGCACTGAAGCTTTCTTT	CASSEGSGTEAFF	NA	TRBV6-1	TRBJ1-1	few
TGTGCCAGCAGCTTGAGCGGGAGGCTGTACGAGCAGTACTTC	CASSLSGRLYEQYF	TRBD2	TRBV11-3	TRBJ2-7	NA
TGTGCCATCCGTAGGGGACTAGCAACCCACGAGCAGTACTTC	CAIRRGLATHEQYF	TRBD2	TRBV2	TRBJ2-7	once
TGCGCCAGCACCCCTAGCGGGGGCACCCATATCTCCTACAATGAGCAGTTCTTC	CASTPSGGTHISYNEQFF	TRBD2	TRBV5-1	TRBJ2-1	NA
TGTGCCAGCAGCGAATCCCGGGACTCAGCTAACTATGGCTACACCTTC	CASSESRDSANYGYTF	NA	TRBV9	TRBJ1-2	NA
TGCAGCGTAACGACTGACCGACTCTACGAGCAGTACTTC	CSVTTDRLYEQYF	NA	TRBV29-1	TRBJ2-7	NA
TGCGCCAGCAGCTTGGTTCTACTCACAGATACGCAGTATTTT	CASSLVLLTDTQYF	NA	TRBV5-1	TRBJ2-3	NA
TGTGCCAGCAGATCCGGGACAGGGGATAATTATGAGCAGTTCTTC	CASRSGTGDNYEQFF	TRBD1	TRBV13	TRBJ2-1	NA
TGTGCCAGCTTCGGTCGTGGGGGGGAGACCCAGTACTTC	CASFGRGGETQYF	NA	TRBV27	TRBJ2-5	NA
TGTGCCAGCAGCGTTGGGACAGGGACTCAACAAGAGACCCAGTACTTC	CASSVGTGTQQETQYF	TRBD1	TRBV11-3	TRBJ2-5	NA
TGTGCCAGCAGTCTGCCGGACAGGGTCGACTCTGGAAACACCATATATTTT	CASSLPDRVDSGNTIYF	TRBD1	TRBV2	TRBJ1-3	once
TGCAGCGTCCCTACTAGCGGGAACACCGGGGAGCTGTTTTTT	CSVPTSGNTGELFF	TRBD2	TRBV29-1	TRBJ2-2	NA
TGTGCCAGCAGTGAGATCGGGACAGCTATGAACACTGAAGCTTTCTTT	CASSEIGTAMNTEAFF	TRBD1	TRBV2	TRBJ1-1	NA
TGTGCCAGTAGTATAATCAGGGGGGATCAGCCCCAGCATTTT	CASSIIRGDQPQHF	TRBD1	TRBV19	TRBJ1-5	NA
TGTGCCTGGATTCCTCGGCGGACGGGACAGGGCATATACAATGAGCAGTTCTTC	CAWIPRRTGQGIYNEQFF	TRBD1	TRBV30	TRBJ2-1	NA
TGTGCCAGCAGCCCACTCCGGACAGCCATCTATGGCTACACCTTC	CASSPLRTAIYGYTF	NA	TRBV11-2	TRBJ1-2	NA
TGTGCCAGCAGCTTAGCCGTCAGTAGCGGGGGCTACAATGAGCAGTTCTTC	CASSLAVSSGGYNEQFF	TRBD2	TRBV7-2	TRBJ2-1	NA
TGTGCCAGCAAGAACCAGGGGTACGAGCAGTACTTC	CASKNQGYEQYF	NA	TRBV7-9	TRBJ2-7	once
TGTGCCAGCAGTCGGGACAACTACGAGCAGTACTTC	CASSRDNYEQYF	NA	TRBV28	TRBJ2-7	NA
TGTGCCAGCAGCTTAGCAGGCTCCTACGAGCAGTACTTC	CASSLAGSYEQYF	NA	TRBV5-4	TRBJ2-7	NA
TGCGCCAGCAGTGATCGGATAGCGACCGGGGAGCTGTTTTTT	CASSDRIATGELFF	NA	TRBV10-1	TRBJ2-2	NA
TGTGCCAGCAGCCCCGGGACAGTGCAGAACACCGGGGAGCTGTTTTTT	CASSPGTVQNTGELFF	TRBD1	TRBV7-9	TRBJ2-2	NA
TGTGCCAGCAGGCGGACTAGGACAGATACGCAGTATTTT	CASRRTRTDTQYF	TRBD2	TRBV2	TRBJ2-3	NA
TGTGCCAGCAGCCAACGGGCTAGCGGGTCCAATGAGCAGTTCTTC	CASSQRASGSNEQFF	TRBD2	TRBV6-4	TRBJ2-1	few
TGTGCCAGCAGCTTAGCCCCATCGGGCTCGGCTAGCGGTCAAGAGACCCAGTACTTC	CASSLAPSGSASGQETQYF	TRBD2	TRBV7-2	TRBJ2-5	NA
TGTGCCAGCAGTTTATCTGAAGGACAGGGCTGGCGGCAGCCCCAGCATTTT	CASSLSEGQGWRQPQHF	TRBD1	TRBV28	TRBJ1-5	NA
TGTGCCAGCAGCCGACTAGGGAACTCCTACAATGAGCAGTTCTTC	CASSRLGNSYNEQFF	NA	TRBV7-6	TRBJ2-1	once
TGTGCCAGCAGCTGGACTAGCGGGCGATACAATGAGCAGTTCTTC	CASSWTSGRYNEQFF	TRBD2	TRBV7-8	TRBJ2-1	once
TGTGCCTGGAGTGTTAGTTTCAAGGGAGGGCCAGAGACCGGGGAGCTGTTTTTT	CAWSVSFKGGPETGELFF	TRBD2	TRBV30	TRBJ2-2	NA
TGTGCCAGCAGCTTAATAGTCTCTCGGGCCAACGTCCTGACTTTC	CASSLIVSRANVLTF	NA	TRBV7-8	TRBJ2-6	NA
TGTGCCAGCTCACCAGTCACAGGGAACACTGAAGCTTTCTTT	CASSPVTGNTEAFF	NA	TRBV18	TRBJ1-1	NA
TGTGCCAGCAGTTCCTATCTAACTAACTCCTACGAGCAGTACTTC	CASSSYLTNSYEQYF	NA	TRBV27	TRBJ2-7	NA
TGTGCCACCAGAGTACAGGGGGATGGAAACATTCAGTACTTC	CATRVQGDGNIQYF	TRBD1	TRBV15	TRBJ2-4	NA
TGCGCCAGCAGCTTGGTCGGGGACAGAACCTACGAGCAGTACTTC	CASSLVGDRTYEQYF	TRBD1	TRBV5-1	TRBJ2-7	NA
TGCAGCGTGGTTCAGGGTTTCTACGAGCAGTACTTC	CSVVQGFYEQYF	NA	TRBV29-1	TRBJ2-7	NA
TGCGCCAGCAGCCAAGGGCAGGATCAAGAGACCCAGTACTTC	CASSQGQDQETQYF	NA	TRBV4-3	TRBJ2-5	few
TGCGCCAGCAGCTTGGTCCCCAGGGGTGGCAATTCACCCCTCCACTTT	CASSLVPRGGNSPLHF	NA	TRBV5-1	TRBJ1-6	NA
TGTGCCAGCAGCTTCTGGGGGCTGAACACTGAAGCTTTCTTT	CASSFWGLNTEAFF	NA	TRBV5-6	TRBJ1-1	NA